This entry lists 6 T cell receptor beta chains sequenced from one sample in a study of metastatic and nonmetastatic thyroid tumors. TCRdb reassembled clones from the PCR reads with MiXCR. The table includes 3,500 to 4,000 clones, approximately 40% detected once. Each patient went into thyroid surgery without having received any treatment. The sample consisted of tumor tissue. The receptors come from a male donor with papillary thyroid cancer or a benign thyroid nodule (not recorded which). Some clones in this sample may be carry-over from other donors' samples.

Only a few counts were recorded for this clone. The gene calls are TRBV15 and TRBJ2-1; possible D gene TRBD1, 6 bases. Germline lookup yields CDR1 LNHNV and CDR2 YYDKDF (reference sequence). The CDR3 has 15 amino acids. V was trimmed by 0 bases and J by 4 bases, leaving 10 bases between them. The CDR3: CATSRETGVYNEQFF. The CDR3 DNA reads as TGTGCCACCAGCAGAGAGACAGGAGTGTACAATGAGCAGTTCTTC.

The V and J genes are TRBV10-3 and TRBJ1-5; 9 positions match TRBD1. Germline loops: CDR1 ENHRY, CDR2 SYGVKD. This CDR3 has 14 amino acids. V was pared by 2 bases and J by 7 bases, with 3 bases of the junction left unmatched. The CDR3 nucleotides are TGTGCCATCAGTGAGGGGACAGGGCAGCAGCCCCAGCATTTT. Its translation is CAISEGTGQQPQHF.

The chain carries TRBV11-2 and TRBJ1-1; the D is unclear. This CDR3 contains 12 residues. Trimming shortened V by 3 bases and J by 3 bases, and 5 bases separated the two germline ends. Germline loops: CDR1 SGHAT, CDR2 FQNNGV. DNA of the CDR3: TGTGCCAGCAGCTTGGAGTACACTGAAGCTTTCTTT. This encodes CASSLEYTEAFF.

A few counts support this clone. The CDR3, as DNA: TGTGCCAGCAGGGGACCTTACACCGGGGAGCTGTTTTTT. This encodes CASRGPYTGELFF. This chain uses TRBV6-1 with TRBJ2-2; the D call may be TRBD1 or TRBD2 (5 bases each). Trimming pared 6 bases from V and 3 bases from J, leaving 8 bases between. The V gene's germline CDR1 is MNHNS and CDR2 SASEGT. The CDR3 contains 13 residues.

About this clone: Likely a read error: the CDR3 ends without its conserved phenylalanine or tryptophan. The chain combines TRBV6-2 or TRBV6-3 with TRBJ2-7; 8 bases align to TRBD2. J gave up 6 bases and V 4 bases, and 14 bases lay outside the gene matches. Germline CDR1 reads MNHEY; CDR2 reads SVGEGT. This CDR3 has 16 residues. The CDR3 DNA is TGTGCCAGCAGTTTCACGATCGGACTAGCCCGGGTCGAGCAGTACCTC. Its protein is CASSFTIGLARVEQYL.

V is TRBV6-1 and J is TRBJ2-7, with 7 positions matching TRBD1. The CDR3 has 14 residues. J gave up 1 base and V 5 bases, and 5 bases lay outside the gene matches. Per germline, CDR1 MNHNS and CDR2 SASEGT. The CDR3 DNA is TGTGCCAGCAGTCGGGACAGTAAGTCCTACGAGCAGTACTTC. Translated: CASSRDSKSYEQYF.